The entry below gives a single T cell receptor beta chain sequence along with its context. All enrollees were about 18 to 90 years old and from about 25 US areas. This entry comes from a study of blood T cell repertoires in COVID-19. Whole-study context: PBMCs, B-cell-depleted T cells, or T cells provided the cDNA or gDNA that made up the material.

This CDR3 is built from 16 residues. Deletions cut 5 bases from V and 5 bases from J, with 21 bases between. Germline V CDR1 and CDR2: SGHTA, FQGNSA. TCRdb's table, derived via immunoSEQ multiplex PCR, lists solely in-frame clones and lacks some. The sample holds about 250,000 clones, 65% to 90% seen once. Source material: PBMCs or T cells enriched from blood (not recorded which). The J gene is TRBJ2-5, the V gene TRBV7-2, with D perhaps matching TRBD2 (6 bases). The TCR was taken from a man aged 40-49 years who had recovered from COVID-19. CDR3 protein: CASSPEQGLLMETQYF. In nucleotides, the CDR3 is TGTGCCAGCAGCCCCGAGCAGGGACTTCTCATGGAGACCCAGTACTTC.